The 7 T cell receptor beta chains below come from one sample, sequenced in a study of cytomegalovirus exposure and HLA in healthy donors. The PCR employed 60 Vbeta primers together with 13 Jbeta primers. Only in-frame clones appear in the TCRdb table, and some are missing; sequencing was by immunoSEQ multiplex PCR. The profile shows 160,000 or so clones, around 70% of them singletons. The source material was PBMCs. The source is a man aged 18 to 29 in good health and CMV-seropositive.

This clone occurred a few times. CDR3 in amino acids: CSAGGSGGNEQFF. The CDR3 DNA reads as TGCAGTGCGGGGGGTAGCGGGGGCAATGAGCAGTTCTTC. The chain employs TRBV29-1 and TRBJ2-1, with 9 bases matching TRBD2. The CDR3 is made up of 13 amino acids. Germline V lookup: CDR1 SQVTM, CDR2 ANQGSEA.

In DNA, the CDR3 is TGTGCCAGCAGTTACGGCTCGGGAAACATTCAGTACTTC. It is translated as CASSYGSGNIQYF. This sequence joins TRBV6-5 and TRBJ2-4; D is ambiguous. CDR1 is MNHEY and CDR2 is SVGAGI in the germline V gene. V dropped 2 bases and J dropped 6 bases, with 8 bases sitting between them. This CDR3 region has 13 residues.

This clone was recorded a few times. The chain carries TRBV6-1 and TRBJ1-4; D perhaps matches TRBD1 (5 bases). Per germline, CDR1 MNHNS and CDR2 SASEGT. This CDR3 is built from 18 residues. The V end was cut by 4 bases, the J end by 7 bases, with 25 bases between. CDR3 in amino acids: CASSGAGRGLLFVEKLFF. CDR3 DNA: TGTGCCAGCAGTGGGGCGGGGCGGGGTCTCCTCTTTGTTGAAAAACTGTTTTTT.

This clone was detected once. The chain recombines TRBV5-1 with TRBJ1-1; 10 positions agree with TRBD1. V lost 4 bases, J lost 6 bases, and 9 bases stayed unmatched. This CDR3 is built from 15 residues. Germline CDR1 and CDR2: SGHRS and YFSETQ. This CDR3 is CASSPGQGEGAEAFF. The CDR3 nucleotides are TGCGCCAGCAGCCCCGGACAGGGGGAAGGCGCTGAAGCTTTCTTT.

This chain connects TRBV30 to TRBJ1-4, with 9 bases fitting TRBD1. V gave up 3 bases and J gave up 7 bases; unmatched junction bases: 9. Germline V gives CDR1 GTSNPN, CDR2 SVGIG (reference sequence). This CDR3 spans 15 amino acids. The CDR3 sequence: CAWRAPGQGFEKLFF. DNA of the CDR3: TGTGCCTGGAGAGCCCCGGGACAGGGATTTGAAAAACTGTTTTTT.

This clone showed up just once. This chain uses TRBV25-1 with TRBJ2-2; 7 bases map to TRBD2. Per the germline V gene, CDR1 is MGHDK and CDR2 is SYGVNS. The CDR3 has 15 amino acids. V was pared by 7 bases and J by 2 bases, with 7 bases of the junction left unmatched. DNA of the CDR3: TGTGCCAGCATCTCGAGCGGGGTTAACACCGGGGAGCTGTTTTTT. Translating it yields CASISSGVNTGELFF.

The V call is TRBV2, the J call TRBJ1-2, with D maybe TRBD1 (6 bases). The CDR3 runs to 16 residues. CDR1 SNHLY and CDR2 FYNNEI come from the germline V gene. Trimming pared 2 bases from V and 0 bases from J, leaving 13 bases between. For the CDR3, the DNA is TGTGCCAGCAGTGAACTGGACAGCCTCGCTAACTATGGCTACACCTTC. Translated: CASSELDSLANYGYTF.